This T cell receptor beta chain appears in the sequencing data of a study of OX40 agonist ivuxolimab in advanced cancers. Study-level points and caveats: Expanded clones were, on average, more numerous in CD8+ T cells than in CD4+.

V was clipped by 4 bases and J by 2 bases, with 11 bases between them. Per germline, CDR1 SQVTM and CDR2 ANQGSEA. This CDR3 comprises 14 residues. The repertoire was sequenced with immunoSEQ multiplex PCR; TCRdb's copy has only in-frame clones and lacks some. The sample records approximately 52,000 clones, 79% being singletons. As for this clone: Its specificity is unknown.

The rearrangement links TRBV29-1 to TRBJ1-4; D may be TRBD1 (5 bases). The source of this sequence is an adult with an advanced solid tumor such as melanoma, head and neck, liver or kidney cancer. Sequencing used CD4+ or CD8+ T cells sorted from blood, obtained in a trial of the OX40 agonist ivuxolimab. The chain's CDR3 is CSVAGTETNEKLFF. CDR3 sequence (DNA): TGCAGCGTTGCTGGGACCGAGACTAATGAAAAACTGTTTTTT.